The 31 T cell receptor beta chains given below trace back to one sample, sequenced in a study of vaccination effects on CD4 cells after COVID-19. Their antigens are not known. Upon completion of about ten days in culture, CD4+ T cells were isolated. TCRdb's copy holds only in-frame clones and misses some; the assay was immunoSEQ multiplex PCR. The sample includes over 65,000 clones, around 77% of them seen just once. The sequenced sample was CD4+ T cells from PBMCs cultured without peptide, obtained before COVID-19 vaccination. These receptors originate from a human donor who received a COVID-19 vaccine.

The V gene is TRBV29-1, the J gene TRBJ2-3; no firm D call. This CDR3 is 13 amino acids long. V lost 4 bases, J lost 3 bases, and 11 bases lay in between. Germline values: CDR1 SQVTM, CDR2 ANQGSEA. The CDR3 DNA follows: TGCAGCGTTGTTGCGCAGGTAACAGATACGCAGTATTTT. Protein: CSVVAQVTDTQYF.

The chain uses TRBV18 and TRBJ1-2; TRBD1 aligns across 7 bases. The V segment lost 4 bases and the J segment 4 bases; nucleotides outside the gene matches: 18. CDR1 KGHSH and CDR2 LQKENI come from the germline V gene. CDR3 size: 18 residues. CDR3 nucleotide sequence: TGTGCCAGCTCACAGACTTCCGGACAGGCTGCAACCCCCTATGGCTACACCTTC. It translates to CASSQTSGQAATPYGYTF.

The chain has TRBV5-1 and TRBJ1-5; 8 nucleotides align to TRBD1. Germline CDR1 and CDR2: SGHRS and YFSETQ. The CDR3 is 14 residues long. J was trimmed by 8 bases and V by 3 bases; bases with no gene match: 7. CDR3 in amino acids: CASSSQGAGEPQHF. The CDR3 DNA is TGCGCCAGCAGCTCCCAGGGGGCCGGGGAGCCCCAGCATTTT.

The chain combines TRBV6-5 with TRBJ1-2; tentatively, D is TRBD1 (6 bases). The CDR3 totals 14 residues. CDR1 is MNHEY, CDR2 SVGAGI, per germline. V dropped 8 bases and J dropped 8 bases, with 21 bases sitting between them. CDR3 region: CASGGGQTLYGYTF. The CDR3 region has the DNA TGTGCCAGCGGGGGAGGACAGACTCTGTACGGCTACACCTTC.

The V and J genes are TRBV5-1 and TRBJ1-1; TRBD1 agrees at 9 bases. CDR1 and CDR2 (germline): SGHRS, YFSETQ. After removal of 0 bases from V and 2 bases from J, the junction contained 8 bases not matched to a gene. The CDR3 spans 17 residues. CDR3 DNA sequence: TGCGCCAGCAGCTTGGTGGGGGGGGGACAGGGTAACACTGAAGCTTTCTTT. Translating gives CASSLVGGGQGNTEAFF.

The CDR3 DNA reads as TGCGCCAGCAGCCAAGAGGTCAGGGACGGCGTTACGCAGTATTTT. It translates to CASSQEVRDGVTQYF. The gene calls are TRBV4-1 and TRBJ2-3, with D tentatively TRBD1 or TRBD2 (5 bases each). Germline lookup yields CDR1 MGHRA and CDR2 YSYEKL. V lost 0 bases and J 8 bases, leaving 15 bases between the germline ends. There are 15 residues in the CDR3.

V usage is TRBV4-1 and J usage is TRBJ1-5, with D hard to call. Looked up from germline, CDR1 is MGHRA and CDR2 is YSYEKL. The germline V and J ends were trimmed by 1 base and 7 bases, with 8 bases remaining between them. The CDR3 sequence is 13 residues long. CDR3 sequence (DNA): TGCGCCAGCAGCCAAGGATGGGCCCAGCCCCAGCATTTT. Translated: CASSQGWAQPQHF.

The chain carries TRBV7-3 and TRBJ2-2; D is perhaps TRBD1 (5 bases). Per germline, CDR1 SGHTA and CDR2 FQGTGA. This CDR3 is built from 13 residues. V was trimmed by 5 bases and J by 6 bases, leaving 10 bases between them. CDR3 sequence: CASSTQGSGELFF. The CDR3 DNA is TGTGCCAGCAGCACCCAGGGTTCCGGGGAGCTGTTTTTT.

The chain couples TRBV5-6 to TRBJ2-4, with D possibly TRBD1 on 6 matching bases. There are 16 residues in the CDR3. Per germline, CDR1 SGHDT and CDR2 YYEEEE. The ends were cut back, 4 bases at V and 0 bases at J, with 14 bases in the middle. As DNA, the CDR3 is TGTGCCAGCAGCACTCGACAGGAATTAGCCAAAAACATTCAGTACTTC. Protein product: CASSTRQELAKNIQYF.

This clone was counted once. V usage is TRBV5-1 and J usage is TRBJ2-3, with D tentatively TRBD2 (6 bases). Trimming removed 4 bases at V and 0 bases at J, with 9 bases between. CDR1 is SGHRS, CDR2 YFSETQ, per germline. This CDR3 comprises 14 residues. For the CDR3, the DNA is TGCGCCAGCAGCACCGGACTAAGCACAGATACGCAGTATTTT. Its translation: CASSTGLSTDTQYF.

The chain joins TRBV3-1 (or the pseudogene TRBV3-2) to TRBJ2-1, with a possible D match to TRBD2 (6 bases). V lost 1 base to trimming and J lost 1 base, with 11 bases between them. The CDR3 extends over 16 amino acids. Germline values: CDR1 LGHDT, CDR2 YNNKEL (reference sequence). CDR3 sequence (DNA): TGTGCCAGCAGCCAAGGGTCGGGGGTTTCCTACAATGAGCAGTTCTTC. Its translation is CASSQGSGVSYNEQFF.

CDR3: CASRTTGQNDNEQFF. The CDR3 DNA reads as TGTGCCAGTAGGACAACTGGACAGAACGACAATGAGCAGTTCTTC. The chain combines TRBV19 with TRBJ2-1; perhaps TRBD1 as D (6 bases). The V gene lost 6 bases and the J gene lost 5 bases, with 17 bases spanning the gap. The CDR3 extends over 15 amino acids. CDR1 is LNHDA and CDR2 is SQIVND in the germline V gene (reference sequence).

CDR3 sequence: CASSLALGGGSGANVLTF. As DNA, the CDR3 is TGTGCCAGCAGCTTGGCCTTGGGGGGCGGCTCTGGGGCCAACGTCCTGACTTTC. The rearrangement uses TRBV5-4 and TRBJ2-6; D possibly uses TRBD1 or TRBD2 (6 bases each). Germline lookup yields CDR1 SGHNT and CDR2 YYREEE (reference sequence). The CDR3 consists of 18 residues. V was trimmed by 0 bases and J by 0 bases, leaving 13 bases between them.

The chain couples TRBV7-3 to TRBJ2-1, with TRBD2 identical over 13 bases. Trimming took 3 bases from V and 6 from J; bases not matched to a gene: 11. The CDR3 has 18 amino acids. Looked up from germline, CDR1 is SGHTA and CDR2 is FQGTGA. For the CDR3, the DNA is TGTGCCAGCAGCTTGACACGACTAGCGGGGGGCCAAGTCAATGAGCAGTTCTTC. Translation gives CASSLTRLAGGQVNEQFF.

The gene calls are TRBV5-5 and TRBJ1-5; D is unresolved. Germline loops: CDR1 SGHKS, CDR2 YYEKEE (reference sequence). V lost 1 base and J 3 bases, leaving 11 bases between the germline ends. The CDR3 extends over 15 amino acids. The CDR3 region is CASSLPPGYNQPQHF. CDR3 nucleotide sequence: TGTGCCAGCAGCTTGCCCCCCGGTTACAATCAGCCCCAGCATTTT.

The chain couples TRBV28 to TRBJ1-2, with D unresolved. V was shortened by 5 bases and J by 3 bases, with 10 bases between the two germline ends. Germline CDR1 MDHEN, CDR2 SYDVKM. The CDR3 is 13 amino acids. This chain's CDR3 is CASSGRKYYGYTF. The DNA for the CDR3 is TGTGCCAGCAGTGGCCGGAAGTACTATGGCTACACCTTC.

The J gene is TRBJ1-4, the V gene TRBV6-5; D unclear. Trimming removed 11 bases from V and 5 bases from J, with 15 bases in between. The CDR3 runs 13 residues. Per germline, CDR1 MNHEY and CDR2 SVGAGI. The CDR3 reads CAALESGNEKLFF. The CDR3 DNA reads TGTGCCGCCTTGGAGAGTGGGAATGAAAAACTGTTTTTT.

The chain is built from TRBV5-6 and TRBJ1-6; the D gene is possibly TRBD1 (5 bases). CDR1 and CDR2 from the germline V gene are SGHDT and YYEEEE. The CDR3 has 16 residues. V dropped 3 bases and J dropped 0 bases, with 10 bases sitting between them. In DNA form, the CDR3 reads TGTGCCAGCAGCTACATCCAGGGCTCCTATAATTCACCCCTCCACTTT. Residues: CASSYIQGSYNSPLHF.

This clone turned up a few times. The chain carries TRBV9 and TRBJ1-4; unclear D gene. The V gene lost 4 bases and the J gene lost 3 bases, with 13 bases spanning the gap. Germline lookup yields CDR1 SGDLS and CDR2 YYNGEE. The CDR3 covers 15 residues. This CDR3 reads CASSSRTTPNEKLFF. The CDR3 region has the DNA TGTGCCAGCAGCTCCCGGACTACTCCTAATGAAAAACTGTTTTTT.

In nucleotides, the CDR3 is TGTGCCAGCAGCCCTCTTGGAGGGGGTCCCGGGGAGCTGTTTTTT. It specifies CASSPLGGGPGELFF. The chain uses TRBV7-3 and TRBJ2-2; D is tentatively TRBD1 or TRBD2 (6 bases each). Trimming left V 5 bases short and J 6 bases short, with 16 bases between. CDR3 length equals 15 residues. Looked up from germline, CDR1 is SGHTA and CDR2 is FQGTGA.

The chain joins TRBV12-5 to TRBJ1-1; unclear D gene. This CDR3 region has 16 residues. CDR1 is LGHNT and CDR2 is FRNRAP in the germline V gene. Trimming cost V 3 bases and J 0 bases, with 14 bases left between them. The CDR3 loop reads CASGFIRKGLNTEAFF. In DNA, the CDR3 is TGTGCTAGTGGTTTTATACGAAAGGGTCTGAACACTGAAGCTTTCTTT.

The chain is built from TRBV5-1 and TRBJ2-3; TRBD2 matches 8 bases. Germline V gives CDR1 SGHRS, CDR2 YFSETQ. Trimming cost V 4 bases and J 2 bases; bases outside gene matches: 6. This CDR3 region has 15 residues. The chain's CDR3 is CASSLSGGYTDTQYF. For the CDR3, the DNA is TGCGCCAGCAGCCTCAGCGGGGGATACACAGATACGCAGTATTTT.

J is TRBJ2-5 and V is TRBV6-5; TRBD2 aligns across 8 bases. This CDR3 spans 14 amino acids. Trimming took 6 bases from V and 5 from J; bases not matched to a gene: 8. Germline CDR1 is MNHEY and CDR2 is SVGAGI. The CDR3 DNA follows: TGTGCCAGCAGAAAACTCTTAGCGGGGGAGACCCAGTACTTC. Encoded protein: CASRKLLAGETQYF.

This clone was observed a single time. The chain is built from TRBV7-9 and TRBJ2-5, with D perhaps TRBD2 (5 bases). This CDR3 contains 13 residues. Trimming left V 8 bases short and J 6 bases short, with 16 bases between. Germline V gene sequence: CDR1 SEHNR, CDR2 FQNEAQ (reference sequence). CDR3 DNA sequence: TGTGCCAGCGGTAAAATGGGAGTAAAGACCCAGTACTTC. This translates into CASGKMGVKTQYF.

The chain recombines TRBV29-1 with TRBJ2-5; tentatively, D is TRBD2 (7 bases). V gave up 0 bases and J gave up 6 bases, with 11 bases separating them. The CDR3 has 13 amino acids. Germline assignment: CDR1 SQVTM and CDR2 ANQGSEA. CDR3 sequence reads: CSVEDLGGQTQYF. DNA for the CDR3: TGCAGCGTTGAAGATCTGGGGGGGCAGACCCAGTACTTC.

This chain connects TRBV2 to TRBJ2-4; D gene unclear. Trimming shortened V by 2 bases and J by 2 bases, and 7 bases separated the two germline ends. This CDR3 region has 14 residues. Germline V gene lookup returns CDR1 SNHLY and CDR2 FYNNEI. CDR3 in DNA: TGTGCCAGCAGTGAATCCCTGACCAAAAACATTCAGTACTTC. It translates to CASSESLTKNIQYF.

The rearrangement uses TRBV5-1 and TRBJ2-3, with D maybe TRBD2 (6 bases). V was trimmed by 3 bases and J by 1 base, leaving 15 bases between them. The germline CDR1 and CDR2 sequences are SGHRS and YFSETQ. This CDR3 comprises 16 residues. The CDR3 coding sequence is TGCGCCAGCAGCTCCTATATGCGGGATCGCACAGATACGCAGTATTTT. Encoded protein: CASSSYMRDRTDTQYF.

The rearrangement joins TRBV18 to TRBJ1-1, with D perhaps TRBD1 (5 bases). Germline assignment: CDR1 KGHSH and CDR2 LQKENI. The ends were cut back, 6 bases at V and 1 base at J, with 9 bases in the middle. The CDR3 consists of 13 residues. The CDR3 nucleotides read TGTGCCAGCTCGCAGGGTCGGAACACTGAAGCTTTCTTT. Protein sequence: CASSQGRNTEAFF.

J is TRBJ2-2 and V is TRBV7-6, with 10 bases that match TRBD2. The CDR3 is 15 amino acids. V lost 3 bases to trimming and J lost 5 bases; unmatched junction nucleotides: 3. The germline V gene has CDR1 SGHVS and CDR2 FNYEAQ. CDR3 nucleotide sequence: TGTGCCAGCAGCTTCCGGACTAGCGGAACCGGGGAGCTGTTTTTT. It specifies CASSFRTSGTGELFF. The full variable domain, with the rest looked up from reference TRBV7-6 and TRBJ2-2, is GAGVSQSPRYKVTKRGQDVALRCDPISGHVSLYWYRQALGQGPEFLTYFNYEAQQDKSGLPNDRFSAERPEGSISTLTIQRTEQRDSAMYRCASSFRTSGTGELFFGEGSRLTVL.

V usage is TRBV5-1 and J usage is TRBJ2-2, with 9 nucleotides matching TRBD1. Germline V CDR1 and CDR2: SGHRS, YFSETQ. J was trimmed by 5 bases and V by 4 bases; bases with no gene match: 9. The CDR3 extends over 16 amino acids. The CDR3 coding sequence is TGCGCCAGCAGCGCTCCGGGACAGGGTTTTACCGGGGAGCTGTTTTTT. Its protein product is CASSAPGQGFTGELFF.

The gene calls are TRBV5-5 and TRBJ2-1; D call uncertain. Per the germline V gene, CDR1 is SGHKS and CDR2 is YYEKEE (reference sequence). Trimming took 4 bases from V and 1 from J, leaving 9 bases between them. The CDR3 consists of 14 residues. The CDR3 is CASSRPESYNEQFF. DNA of the CDR3: TGTGCCAGCAGCCGGCCCGAATCCTACAATGAGCAGTTCTTC.